One sample yielded the 10 T cell receptor beta chains listed below, sequenced in a study of T cells after yellow fever vaccination. MiXCR was run by TCRdb on the 5' RACE reads, yielding one entry per CDR3 protein. This sample has under 600,000 distinct CDR3 sequences, with about 13% found just once. This specimen consisted of PBMCs, obtained on the day of the yellow fever booster vaccination. Receptors originate from a man aged 30 to 39 who received the YFV17D yellow fever vaccine.

This chain connects TRBV20-1 to TRBJ1-4, with 7 nucleotides matching TRBD1. The CDR3 contains 15 residues. Germline V CDR1 and CDR2: DFQATT, SNEGSKA (reference sequence). V shed 0 bases and J 7 bases; nucleotides not matched to a gene: 8. DNA of the CDR3: TGCAGTGCTAGAGATCCGGGACAGATACTTGAAAAACTGTTTTTT. Protein: CSARDPGQILEKLFF.

This clonotype was observed a few times. The rearrangement uses TRBV5-4 and TRBJ2-7, with 9 bases that match TRBD2. V gave up 3 bases and J gave up 7 bases; unmatched junction bases: 8. CDR1 SGHNT and CDR2 YYREEE come from the germline V gene (reference sequence). The CDR3 loop spans 14 amino acids. CDR3 nucleotide sequence: TGTGCCAGCAGCTCCGGCGGGAGGGTGGGAGAGCAGTACTTC. Translated, it gives CASSSGGRVGEQYF.

This clonotype has just a few counts. The chain carries TRBV7-3 and TRBJ1-1, with D hard to call. V lost 5 bases to trimming and J lost 1 base, with 8 bases between them. CDR1 and CDR2 from the germline V gene are SGHTA and FQGTGA. The CDR3 has 13 amino acids. The CDR3: CASSREANTEAFF. CDR3 nucleotides: TGTGCCAGCAGCAGAGAGGCGAACACTGAAGCTTTCTTT.

This clonotype was recorded a few times. The chain has TRBV5-1 and TRBJ2-2, with TRBD1 as a possible D gene (6 bases). The germline V gene encodes CDR1 SGHRS and CDR2 YFSETQ. The length of the CDR3 is 16 residues. Trimming took off 4 bases at V and 4 bases at J, with 17 bases between the two ends. In DNA form, the CDR3 reads TGCGCCAGCAGCCAATCATCCGGACAGAGCACCGGGGAGCTGTTTTTT. Protein sequence: CASSQSSGQSTGELFF.

This clonotype turned up a few times. The chain has TRBV12-3 or TRBV12-4 and TRBJ1-6; D remains ambiguous. CDR3 length: 14 amino acids. V was clipped by 7 bases and J by 10 bases, with 17 bases between them. CDR3 residues: CASTADSVGSPLHF. The CDR3 DNA reads as TGTGCCAGCACCGCGGACTCGGTCGGCTCACCCCTCCACTTT.

This clonotype has only a few counts. The gene calls are TRBV18 and TRBJ2-1, with 8 bases aligning to TRBD1. The V gene's germline CDR1 is KGHSH and CDR2 LQKENI. V dropped 1 base and J dropped 8; count of bases not matched to a gene: 4. This CDR3 comprises 14 residues. The CDR3 sequence is CASSPLTGVDEQFF. CDR3 DNA sequence: TGTGCCAGCTCACCACTGACAGGGGTCGATGAGCAGTTCTTC.

The V call is TRBV6-2 or TRBV6-3, the J call TRBJ2-7; D is uncertain. Looked up from germline, CDR1 is MNHEY and CDR2 is SVGEGT. This CDR3 contains 14 residues. Trimming cost V 0 bases and J 2 bases, with 8 bases left between them. CDR3 residues: CASSYSWQAYEQYF. As DNA, the CDR3 is TGTGCCAGCAGTTACTCATGGCAGGCCTACGAGCAGTACTTC.

This clonotype was seen a handful of times. The chain is built from TRBV7-8 and TRBJ1-5; 12 bases map to TRBD1. V lost 7 bases and J lost 6; bases outside the gene matches: 7. Germline CDR1 and CDR2: SGHVS and FQNEAQ. This CDR3 is built from 15 residues. The CDR3 sequence is CASTKGQGAGQPQHF. CDR3 nucleotides: TGTGCCAGCACAAAGGGACAGGGGGCTGGTCAGCCCCAGCATTTT.

This clonotype has a handful of counts. The genes are TRBV10-3 and TRBJ2-5, with D possibly called TRBD1 or TRBD2 (5 bases each). With 2 bases removed from V and 1 base from J, the gap between germline ends came to 11 bases. The CDR3 spans 15 residues. The V gene's germline CDR1 is ENHRY and CDR2 SYGVKD. The CDR3 DNA reads as TGTGCCATCAGTGAGCCCGGGACCGTCCAAGAGACCCAGTACTTC. It is translated as CAISEPGTVQETQYF.

CDR3: CASSFSGASAYNEQFF. CDR3 nucleotides: TGTGCCAGCAGCTTCTCGGGAGCGTCCGCCTACAATGAGCAGTTCTTC. The gene calls are TRBV5-4 and TRBJ2-1; perhaps TRBD2 as D (6 bases). V dropped 2 bases and J dropped 2 bases, with 14 bases sitting between them. Per the germline V gene, CDR1 is SGHNT and CDR2 is YYREEE (reference sequence). CDR3 length: 16 residues. The whole variable domain, filled in from reference TRBV5-4 and TRBJ2-1, reads ETGVTQSPTHLIKTRGQQVTLRCSSQSGHNTVSWYQQALGQGPQFIFQYYREEENGRGNFPPRFSGLQFPNYSSELNVNALELDDSALYLCASSFSGASAYNEQFFGPGTRLTVL.